Each of the 8 T cell receptor beta chains below was sequenced from the same sample in a study of cytomegalovirus exposure and HLA in healthy donors. PCR was performed using 60 Vbeta and 13 Jbeta primers. Sequencing was performed with immunoSEQ multiplex PCR; in TCRdb, only in-frame clones are kept and a portion is missing. The repertoire consists of tens of thousands of clones, with roughly 85% occurring once and the leading ten covering roughly 10%. Sample: PBMCs. The receptors shown here come from a female donor in good health and CMV-seronegative.

Written as DNA, the CDR3 is TGTGCCAGCACACGACAACGGTCTTCCTACGAGCAGTACTTC. This codes for CASTRQRSSYEQYF. The V and J genes are TRBV6-1 and TRBJ2-7; D is undetermined. This CDR3 region has 14 residues. Germline assignment: CDR1 MNHNS and CDR2 SASEGT. With 7 bases removed from V and 1 base from J, the gap between germline ends came to 14 bases.

This clone has just one count. The genes are TRBV11-2 and TRBJ1-3; D gene ambiguous. There are 14 residues in the CDR3. Germline lookup yields CDR1 SGHAT and CDR2 FQNNGV. V dropped 1 base and J dropped 4 bases, with 8 bases sitting between them. CDR3 sequence reads: CASSLGGPGNTIYF. The CDR3 DNA reads as TGTGCCAGCAGCTTAGGAGGGCCCGGAAACACCATATATTTT.

There are a few counts of this clone. The J gene is TRBJ2-5, the V gene TRBV5-1, with TRBD1 matching over 10 bases. This CDR3 is 15 amino acids long. CDR1 is SGHRS and CDR2 is YFSETQ in the germline V gene. Losses at the gene ends were 4 bases for V and 3 bases for J; bases not matched to a gene: 6. The CDR3 DNA follows: TGCGCCAGCAGCATCACCGGGACAGGGGAAGAGACCCAGTACTTC. Translated: CASSITGTGEETQYF.

V and J are TRBV6-1 and TRBJ2-7, with D tentatively TRBD2 (6 bases). Deletions cut 1 base from V and 5 bases from J, with 12 bases between. CDR3 length: 14 amino acids. The V gene's germline CDR1 is MNHNS and CDR2 SASEGT. DNA for the CDR3: TGTGCCAGCAGTGAAGGGGGCGGGGTGAACGAGCAGTACTTC. This encodes CASSEGGGVNEQYF.

This chain joins TRBV28 and TRBJ2-6, with D uncertain. Deletions cut 9 bases from V and 4 bases from J, with 10 bases between. The CDR3 spans 13 residues. Germline-derived CDR1 and CDR2 are MDHEN and SYDVKM. The chain's CDR3 is CASLEGGANVLTF. The CDR3, as DNA: TGTGCCAGTCTAGAAGGCGGGGCCAACGTCCTGACTTTC.

This chain joins TRBV9 and TRBJ2-6; D might be TRBD1 (6 bases). Germline V gives CDR1 SGDLS, CDR2 YYNGEE. The CDR3 spans 19 residues. V lost 4 bases and J 0 bases, leaving 20 bases between the germline ends. CDR3 nucleotide sequence: TGTGCCAGCAGCCTAAGAGGGCAGGGGACCCACTCTGGGGCCAACGTCCTGACTTTC. Its translation: CASSLRGQGTHSGANVLTF.

In its sample, this clone was seen a few times. This chain uses TRBV19 with TRBJ2-1, with TRBD1 identical over 7 bases. Trimming at V came to 7 bases and at J to 6 bases, leaving 9 bases not matched to a gene. The CDR3 loop spans 14 amino acids. Germline CDR1 and CDR2: LNHDA and SQIVND (reference sequence). Here the CDR3 reads CASTRTGAGNEQFF. DNA of the CDR3: TGTGCCAGTACTCGGACAGGTGCGGGCAATGAGCAGTTCTTC. The full variable domain, with the rest looked up from reference TRBV19 and TRBJ2-1, is DGGITQSPKYLFRKEGQNVTLSCEQNLNHDAMYWYRQDPGQGLRLIYYSQIVNDFQKGDIAEGYSVSREKKESFPLTVTSAQKNPTAFYLCASTRTGAGNEQFFGPGTRLTVL.

Points on this clone: Other DNA sequences within the sample encode an identical CDR3. The chain uses TRBV6-1 and TRBJ2-7; D is ambiguous. This CDR3 spans 13 amino acids. The germline V gene has CDR1 MNHNS and CDR2 SASEGT. V dropped 1 base and J dropped 3 bases, with 7 bases sitting between them. CDR3 sequence reads: CASSEGLLYEQYF. The CDR3 coding sequence is TGTGCCAGCAGTGAAGGACTCCTCTACGAGCAGTACTTC.